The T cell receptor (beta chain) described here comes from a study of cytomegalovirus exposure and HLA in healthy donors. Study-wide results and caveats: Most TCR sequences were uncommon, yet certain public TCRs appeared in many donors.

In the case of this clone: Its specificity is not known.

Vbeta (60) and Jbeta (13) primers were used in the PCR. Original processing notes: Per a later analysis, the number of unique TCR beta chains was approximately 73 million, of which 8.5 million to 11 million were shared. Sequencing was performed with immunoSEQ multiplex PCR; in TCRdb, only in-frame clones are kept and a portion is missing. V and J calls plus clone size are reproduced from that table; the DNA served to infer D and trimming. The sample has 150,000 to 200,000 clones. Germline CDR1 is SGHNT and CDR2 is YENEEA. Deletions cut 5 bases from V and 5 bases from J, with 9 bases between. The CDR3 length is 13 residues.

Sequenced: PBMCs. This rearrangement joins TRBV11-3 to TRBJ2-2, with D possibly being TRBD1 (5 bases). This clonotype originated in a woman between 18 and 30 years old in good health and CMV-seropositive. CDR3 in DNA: TGTGCCAGCAGCCCCAGGGCGACCGGGGAGCTGTTTTTT. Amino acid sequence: CASSPRATGELFF.